The 11 T cell receptor beta chains reported below all come from one sample, sequenced in a study of early T cells in non-severe SARS-CoV-2 infection. TCRdb ran MiXCR on the 5' RACE reads and lists one entry per CDR3 protein. The table has approximately 69,000 distinct CDR3 sequences, roughly 8.7% seen once. Sequenced input: whole blood. The receptor set was obtained from an adult who was a healthcare worker with PCR-confirmed SARS-CoV-2 infection or an uninfected control (not recorded which).

This clonotype has only one observation. A much more abundant neighbour one base away suggests this may be a read error. Since no conserved phenylalanine or tryptophan closes the CDR3, a read error is the likely cause. The chain joins TRBV6-5 to TRBJ2-7, with D perhaps TRBD1 or TRBD2 (5 bases each). V shed 2 bases and J shed 2 bases, with 13 bases lying between them. This CDR3 is 15 amino acids long. The germline gives CDR1 MNHEY, CDR2 SVGAGI. CDR3 sequence (DNA): TGTGCCAGCAGTTACGACCCGGGGCGTCCCTACGAGCAGTACCTC. Protein product: CASSYDPGRPYEQYL.

In this sample, this clonotype turned up many times. This chain joins TRBV7-6 and TRBJ2-6; D perhaps matches TRBD1 (7 bases). CDR3 length: 16 amino acids. Trimming removed 6 bases from V and 3 bases from J, with 15 bases in between. Germline V gives CDR1 SGHVS, CDR2 FNYEAQ. This CDR3 reads CASSRSGGLGANVLTF. In DNA form, the CDR3 reads TGTGCCAGCAGTCGTTCAGGGGGACTTGGGGCCAACGTCCTGACTTTC.

V usage is TRBV7-6 and J usage is TRBJ2-3; the match to TRBD2 covers 13 bases. The CDR3 is 15 amino acids. V dropped 5 bases and J dropped 4; count of bases not matched to a gene: 3. Per germline, CDR1 SGHVS and CDR2 FNYEAQ. The DNA of the CDR3 is TGTGCCAGCAGCGCTGGACTAGCGGGGGCAGATACGCAGTATTTT. Translating it yields CASSAGLAGADTQYF.

The rearrangement uses TRBV20-1 and TRBJ2-2, with TRBD2 matching over 14 bases. The V gene's germline CDR1 is DFQATT and CDR2 SNEGSKA (reference sequence). The CDR3 is 17 amino acids. J was trimmed by 2 bases and V by 3 bases; bases with no gene match: 5. Here the CDR3 reads CSASAGTSGGNTGELFF. In DNA form, the CDR3 reads TGCAGTGCTAGTGCCGGGACTAGCGGGGGAAACACCGGGGAGCTGTTTTTT.

This clonotype was recorded many times. The chain uses TRBV7-2 and TRBJ2-2; TRBD2 might be the D (6 bases). Germline V lookup: CDR1 SGHTA, CDR2 FQGNSA. V was cut by 2 bases and J by 3 bases, with 10 bases left in between. The CDR3 sequence is 15 residues long. CDR3 sequence reads: CASSLSGVDTGELFF. DNA of the CDR3: TGTGCCAGCAGCTTATCGGGGGTCGACACCGGGGAGCTGTTTTTT.

DNA for the CDR3: TGTGCCAGCAGCGAGCAGGGGGACGAGCAGTACTTC. This encodes CASSEQGDEQYF. This chain uses TRBV9 with TRBJ2-7; 7 bases align to TRBD1. The CDR3 length is 12 residues. Germline V gene lookup returns CDR1 SGDLS and CDR2 YYNGEE. The ends lost 3 bases at V and 5 bases at J; junction bases unmatched: 2. The entire variable domain, with the rest obtained from reference TRBV9 and TRBJ2-7, is as follows: DSGVTQTPKHLITATGQRVTLRCSPRSGDLSVYWYQQSLDQGLQFLIQYYNGEERAKGNILERFSAQQFPDLHSELNLSSLELGDSALYFCASSEQGDEQYFGPGTRLTVT.

This clonotype was seen many times. The J gene is TRBJ2-1, the V gene TRBV19; a possible D gene is TRBD2 (5 bases). V was shortened by 7 bases and J by 6 bases, with 13 bases between the two germline ends. Germline CDR1 reads LNHDA; CDR2 reads SQIVND (reference sequence). The CDR3 contains 13 residues. The CDR3 protein is CASTYNEGNEQFF. DNA for the CDR3: TGTGCCAGTACTTATAATGAGGGCAATGAGCAGTTCTTC.

Ten or more counts support this clonotype. The chain combines TRBV7-2 with TRBJ2-2; perhaps TRBD2 as D (6 bases). The CDR3 is made up of 16 amino acids. Germline loops: CDR1 SGHTA, CDR2 FQGNSA. Trimming shortened V by 2 bases and J by 6 bases, and 16 bases separated the two germline ends. CDR3 amino acids: CASSLTGTAFSGELFF. DNA of the CDR3: TGTGCCAGCAGCTTAACCGGGACTGCGTTTTCCGGGGAGCTGTTTTTT.

This chain joins TRBV11-2 and TRBJ1-1; no definite D call. V lost 3 bases and J lost 7, with 12 bases in between. CDR3 length: 13 residues. Germline CDR1 SGHAT, CDR2 FQNNGV. The CDR3 DNA is TGTGCCAGCAGCTTGAGGGTGGGGAATGAAGCTTTCTTT. Residues: CASSLRVGNEAFF. Supplemented by reference TRBV11-2 and TRBJ1-1, the full variable domain reads EAGVAQSPRYKIIEKRQSVAFWCNPISGHATLYWYQQILGQGPKLLIQFQNNGVVDDSQLPKDRFSAERLKGVDSTLKIQPAKLEDSAVYLCASSLRVGNEAFFGQGTRLTVV.

In this sample, this clonotype turned up many times. The rearrangement uses TRBV20-1 and TRBJ2-7; TRBD1 aligns across 7 bases. Looked up from germline, CDR1 is DFQATT and CDR2 is SNEGSKA (reference sequence). The CDR3 is made up of 13 amino acids. Germline trimming cut 1 base from V and 7 bases from J; bases unmatched to any gene: 7. The CDR3, as DNA: TGCAGTGCTAGAGGTTTCGTGGACAGGGAGCAGTACTTC. Residues: CSARGFVDREQYF.

This clonotype was counted ten times or more. The chain combines TRBV6-6 with TRBJ1-2, with TRBD1 matching over 7 bases. The germline V gene has CDR1 MNHNY and CDR2 SVGAGI (reference sequence). The CDR3 is 14 residues long. Trimming at V came to 10 bases and at J to 4 bases, leaving 12 bases not matched to a gene. CDR3 in amino acids: CATRWSEGAYGYTF. The CDR3 region has the DNA TGTGCCACTAGGTGGTCTGAGGGGGCCTATGGCTACACCTTC.